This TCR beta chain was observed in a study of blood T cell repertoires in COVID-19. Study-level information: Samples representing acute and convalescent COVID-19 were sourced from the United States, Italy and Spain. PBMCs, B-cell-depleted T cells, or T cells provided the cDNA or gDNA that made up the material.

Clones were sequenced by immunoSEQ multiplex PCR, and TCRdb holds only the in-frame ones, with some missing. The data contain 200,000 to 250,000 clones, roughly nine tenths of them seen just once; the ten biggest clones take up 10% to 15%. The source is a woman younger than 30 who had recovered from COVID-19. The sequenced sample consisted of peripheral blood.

The CDR3 here is CAISPLPGRKAMNTEAFF. CDR3 bases: TGTGCCATCAGTCCTCTGCCAGGGCGTAAGGCCATGAACACTGAAGCTTTCTTT. The chain has TRBV10-3 and TRBJ1-1; D is perhaps TRBD1 (5 bases). Trimming removed 5 bases from V and 0 bases from J, with 22 bases in between. Germline CDR1 ENHRY, CDR2 SYGVKD. The CDR3 is made up of 18 amino acids.